These T cell receptor beta chains were read from a single sample in a study of molecular identifiers for immune sequencing clone quantification. TCRdb re-derived calls from the PCR reads in MiXCR, one entry per CDR3 protein. Here the sample spans 8,500 to 11,000 distinct CDR3 sequences, 18% being singletons. The sequenced material came from naive CD8+ T cells from blood, with Jurkat cell RNA spiked in. All receptors derive from a human donor in good health. Some libraries in this study had Jurkat cell RNA spiked in. CDR3s include the opening cysteine and the closing phenylalanine or tryptophan. The D gene is left open where the match is weak. Size values are once, few and many counts, or a class for expanded clones, and some rows have none.

cdr3_aa | cdr3_nt | v_call | clone_size | d_call | j_call
CTSSQGPGLASYEQYF | TGCACCAGCAGCCAGGGGCCGGGACTAGCGTCCTACGAGCAGTACTTC | TRBV1 | many | NA | TRBJ2-7
CAISGKGANIYGYTF | TGTGCTATCAGTGGGAAGGGGGCGAATATCTATGGCTACACCTTC | TRBV10-3 | NA | TRBD1 | TRBJ1-2
CASSLQLGELFF | TGTGCCAGCAGTTTACAGTTGGGGGAGCTGTTTTTT | TRBV27 | few | NA | TRBJ2-2
CASRMGQSNSPLHF | TGTGCCAGCAGGATGGGACAGAGTAATTCACCCCTCCACTTT | TRBV12-3/TRBV12-4 | many | TRBD1 | TRBJ1-6
CASSQDSGGQRIF | TGTGCCAGCAGCCAAGATTCAGGGGGACAACGAATTTTT | TRBV3-1 | medium-sized | TRBD1 | TRBJ1-5
CASSQGPDPWETQYF | TGCGCCAGCAGCCAAGGGCCGGATCCTTGGGAGACCCAGTACTTC | TRBV4-1 | medium-sized | NA | TRBJ2-5
CASSKATDTQYF | TGTGCCAGCAGTAAGGCGACAGATACGCAGTATTTT | TRBV6-5 | many | NA | TRBJ2-3
CSVDGSLTDTQYF | TGCAGCGTTGACGGGAGTCTGACAGATACGCAGTATTTT | TRBV29-1 | medium-sized | NA | TRBJ2-3
CASSYSVALGLGEQFF | TGTGCCAGCAGTTACTCGGTAGCCTTGGGTTTAGGTGAGCAGTTCTTC | TRBV6-6 | NA | NA | TRBJ2-1
CASSYSGGEDEQYF | TGTGCCAGCAGTTACTCTGGGGGTGAGGACGAGCAGTACTTC | TRBV6-6 | medium-sized | NA | TRBJ2-7
CASSYRGETQYF | TGTGCCAGCAGCTACAGGGGTGAGACCCAGTACTTC | TRBV11-2 | medium-sized | TRBD1 | TRBJ2-5
CASSPGFEQYF | TGTGCCAGCAGCCCCGGATTCGAGCAGTACTTC | TRBV7-9 | many | NA | TRBJ2-7
CASSLRSFAYEQYF | TGTGCCAGCAGCTTACGGTCCTTTGCCTACGAGCAGTACTTC | TRBV13 | many | NA | TRBJ2-7
CASSPTIPSREGIYEQYF | TGTGCCAGCAGCCCTACAATACCCAGCCGGGAGGGAATTTACGAGCAGTACTTC | TRBV7-6 | medium-sized | TRBD2 | TRBJ2-7
CASSTRPSGTGELFF | TGTGCCAGCAGCACAAGGCCTAGCGGGACCGGGGAGCTGTTTTTT | TRBV7-9 | NA | TRBD2 | TRBJ2-2
CSARGLAGAGTDTQYF | TGCAGTGCTAGGGGACTAGCGGGGGCCGGCACAGATACGCAGTATTTT | TRBV20-1 | medium-sized | TRBD2 | TRBJ2-3
CASSLRGGSPYEQYF | TGTGCCAGCAGTTTGCGGGGGGGAAGCCCCTACGAGCAGTACTTC | TRBV27 | many | TRBD2 | TRBJ2-7
CSVDSGGYEQYF | TGCAGCGTTGATAGTGGCGGCTACGAGCAGTACTTC | TRBV29-1 | NA | NA | TRBJ2-7
CASSLGTGESYEQYF | TGTGCTAGCAGCTTGGGCACTGGAGAATCCTACGAGCAGTACTTC | TRBV7-7 | medium-sized | NA | TRBJ2-7
CASSWDQGLAAYEQYF | TGCGCCAGCAGCTGGGACCAAGGACTAGCGGCCTACGAGCAGTACTTC | TRBV5-1 | NA | TRBD2 | TRBJ2-7
CASSQHNFRDRKNYGNQPQHF | TGCGCCAGCAGCCAGCACAATTTCAGGGACAGAAAAAATTATGGCAATCAGCCCCAGCATTTT | TRBV5-1 | NA | TRBD1 | TRBJ1-5
CASSQGGSGGGYEQYF | TGCGCCAGCAGCCAAGGCGGATCCGGGGGAGGGTACGAGCAGTACTTC | TRBV4-1 | medium-sized | TRBD2 | TRBJ2-7
CASSLDLEGTDTQYF | TGTGCCAGCAGCTTAGATTTGGAGGGCACAGATACGCAGTATTTT | TRBV7-9 | medium-sized | NA | TRBJ2-3
CSVEEGTGGNEQYF | TGCAGCGTTGAAGAGGGGACAGGGGGCAACGAGCAGTACTTC | TRBV29-1 | medium-sized | TRBD1 | TRBJ2-7
CATSAEEHTGELFF | TGTGCCACCAGTGCTGAGGAACACACCGGGGAGCTGTTTTTT | TRBV24-1 | many | NA | TRBJ2-2
CSAPHPPTEVHSNQPQHF | TGCAGTGCTCCACACCCCCCCACGGAAGTCCATAGCAATCAGCCCCAGCATTTT | TRBV20-1 | medium-sized | NA | TRBJ1-5
CASSVAGGGQPQHF | TGTGCCAGCAGCGTAGCGGGGGGCGGCCAGCCCCAGCATTTT | TRBV9 | medium-sized | NA | TRBJ1-5
CASSNTGGVETQYF | TGTGCCAGCAGCAATACAGGGGGCGTTGAGACCCAGTACTTC | TRBV11-2 | many | TRBD1 | TRBJ2-5
CASTRGQVTPEAFF | TGTGCCAGCACCCGGGGACAGGTTACCCCTGAAGCTTTCTTT | TRBV5-5 | many | TRBD1 | TRBJ1-1
CASSQGGDQPQHF | TGCGCCAGCAGCCAAGGAGGGGACCAGCCCCAGCATTTT | TRBV4-1 | few | NA | TRBJ1-5
CASSFYGTNQPQHF | TGTGCCAGCAGTTTTTACGGAACCAATCAGCCCCAGCATTTT | TRBV27 | medium-sized | NA | TRBJ1-5
CASKREGADTQYF | TGCGCCAGCAAGCGGGAGGGGGCAGATACGCAGTATTTT | TRBV4-1 | medium-sized | TRBD2 | TRBJ2-3
CASSQVPQLNTEAFF | TGTGCCAGCAGCCAAGTCCCACAGTTGAACACTGAAGCTTTCTTT | TRBV3-1 | many | NA | TRBJ1-1
CASSSGQPYEQYF | TGCGCCAGCAGCTCGGGACAGCCCTACGAGCAGTACTTC | TRBV4-3 | many | TRBD1 | TRBJ2-7
CASSSPGTTNTGELFF | TGTGCCAGCAGCTCCCCCGGTACAACGAACACCGGGGAGCTGTTTTTT | TRBV7-3 | few | NA | TRBJ2-2
CASSPFSGTNTEAFF | TGCGCCAGCAGCCCCTTTAGCGGGACTAACACTGAAGCTTTCTTT | TRBV5-1 | medium-sized | NA | TRBJ1-1
CASSFLAATTDTQYF | TGTGCCAGCAGCTTTTTAGCGGCAACCACAGATACGCAGTATTTT | TRBV7-8 | many | NA | TRBJ2-3
CASGFWHRGGTGELFF | TGTGCTAGTGGTTTTTGGCACAGGGGAGGGACCGGGGAGCTGTTTTTT | TRBV12-5 | NA | NA | TRBJ2-2
CASSAGLAGAYEQYF | TGCGCCAGCAGCGCGGGACTAGCGGGAGCCTACGAGCAGTACTTC | TRBV5-1 | medium-sized | TRBD2 | TRBJ2-7
CASSQVYGAGEAFF | TGCGCCAGCAGCCAAGTTTATGGGGCAGGGGAAGCTTTCTTT | TRBV4-3 | medium-sized | NA | TRBJ1-1
CASSHPSSTGSGYSYEQYF | TGTGCCAGCAGCCACCCAAGCTCGACGGGCAGCGGTTACTCCTACGAGCAGTACTTC | TRBV4-2 | many | NA | TRBJ2-7
CASSYSLVARDYNEQFF | TGTGCCAGCAGTTATAGTCTGGTCGCACGGGACTACAATGAGCAGTTCTTC | TRBV6-5 | medium-sized | NA | TRBJ2-1
CASSQREGLPGELFF | TGTGCCAGCAGTCAGCGGGAGGGCCTACCCGGGGAGCTGTTTTTT | TRBV28 | medium-sized | TRBD2 | TRBJ2-2
CASSYSPGTKEQFF | TGTGCCAGCAGTTACTCCCCCGGGACAAAAGAGCAGTTCTTC | TRBV6-5 | medium-sized | NA | TRBJ2-1
CASSLEGWQSEQFF | TGTGCCAGCAGCTTAGAAGGGTGGCAGAGTGAGCAGTTCTTC | TRBV7-9 | many | NA | TRBJ2-1
CASSLWGDNEQFF | TGCGCCAGCAGCTTGTGGGGCGACAATGAGCAGTTCTTC | TRBV5-1 | medium-sized | NA | TRBJ2-1
CASSPGLAGGGTDTQYF | TGTGCCAGCAGCCCGGGACTAGCGGGAGGGGGCACAGATACGCAGTATTTT | TRBV7-9 | many | TRBD2 | TRBJ2-3
CASSQPNTGKYYTGELFF | TGTGCCAGCAGCCAGCCGAACACAGGGAAGTACTACACCGGGGAGCTGTTTTTT | TRBV4-2 | many | NA | TRBJ2-2
CASSLAPGASGETQYF | TGTGCCAGCAGCTTAGCGCCAGGGGCGAGTGGGGAGACCCAGTACTTC | TRBV7-9 | NA | NA | TRBJ2-5
CASTGANEAFF | TGTGCCAGCACTGGAGCAAATGAAGCTTTCTTT | TRBV2 | once | NA | TRBJ1-1
CASSLEQGLETQYF | TGTGCCAGCAGCTTAGAACAGGGCCTGGAGACCCAGTACTTC | TRBV13 | many | NA | TRBJ2-5
CASSERLKTSQETQYF | TGTGCCAGCAGCGAGCGACTAAAGACTAGTCAAGAGACCCAGTACTTC | TRBV2 | few | NA | TRBJ2-5
CASSSRTAYGQYF | TGTGCCAGCAGCTCCCGGACAGCTTACGGGCAGTACTTC | TRBV5-6 | NA | NA | TRBJ2-7
CASSLDRRKSSYEQYF | TGTGCCAGCAGCTTAGATCGCAGAAAGAGCTCCTACGAGCAGTACTTC | TRBV7-9 | medium-sized | NA | TRBJ2-7
CSARLSGRRHTEAFF | TGCAGTGCTAGGTTATCGGGGAGACGTCACACTGAAGCTTTCTTT | TRBV20-1 | medium-sized | NA | TRBJ1-1
CASSLRRGPTEAFF | TGCGCCAGCAGCCTACGTAGGGGGCCCACTGAAGCTTTCTTT | TRBV4-1 | medium-sized | TRBD1 | TRBJ1-1
CARSIQRELADTQYF | TGTGCCAGAAGCATCCAGCGGGAACTCGCAGATACGCAGTATTTT | TRBV5-3 | NA | TRBD2 | TRBJ2-3
CASSYGSEQYF | TGTGCCAGCAGTTACGGGTCCGAGCAGTACTTC | TRBV6-5 | many | NA | TRBJ2-7
CASSTPKAGEITDTQYF | TGTGCCAGTAGTACCCCCAAAGCGGGAGAGATCACAGATACGCAGTATTTT | TRBV19 | many | TRBD2 | TRBJ2-3